These T cell receptor beta chains were read from a single sample in a study of blood T cell repertoires in COVID-19. Sequencing was performed with immunoSEQ multiplex PCR; in TCRdb, only in-frame clones are kept and a portion is missing. This table has some 200,000 clones, 85% to 90% appearing once. Input material: peripheral blood. The source of these receptors is a woman aged 45-59 years with acute or convalescent COVID-19. The conserved cysteine and the conserved F or W are not part of the CDR3 here.

J: TRBJ2-3; V: TRBV4-2; CDR3: ASSQDLSGGPYSTDTQY
J: TRBJ1-1; V: TRBV6-5; CDR3: ASSWGDSNTEAF
J: TRBJ1-4; V: TRBV11-3; CDR3: ASSPDSPNEKLF
J: TRBJ2-7; V: TRBV9; CDR3: ASSVEGGILYEQY
J: TRBJ2-2; V: TRBV2; CDR3: ASSVSGTRVGELF
J: TRBJ1-1; V: TRBV14; CDR3: ASSQWAGGNTEAF
J: TRBJ1-1; V: TRBV7-9; CDR3: ASSFAVNTEAF
J: TRBJ2-7; V: TRBV19; CDR3: ASSISGQATYEQY
J: TRBJ1-5; V: TRBV6-5; CDR3: ASSYSNPQGNQPQH
J: TRBJ1-2; V: TRBV12-3/TRBV12-4; CDR3: ASSQGYGYT
J: TRBJ1-1; V: TRBV29-1; CDR3: SVKGRDYTEAF
J: TRBJ1-2; V: TRBV15; CDR3: ATSRGGGAFYGYT
J: TRBJ1-1; V: TRBV5-1; CDR3: ASSFDQRGTEAF
J: TRBJ2-7; V: TRBV30; CDR3: AWTQGAHSYEQY
J: TRBJ1-5; V: TRBV6-2/TRBV6-3; CDR3: ASSIHRGENQPQH
J: TRBJ2-3; V: TRBV5-1; CDR3: ASGSSASGGRTDTQY
J: TRBJ1-2; V: TRBV6-6; CDR3: ASSYDGAGANYGYT
J: TRBJ1-1; V: TRBV9; CDR3: ASSVGRVSTEAF
J: TRBJ2-5; V: TRBV7-2; CDR3: ASSRTGGAPGKETQY
J: TRBJ1-2; V: TRBV19; CDR3: ASRSMAGKVYGYT
J: TRBJ2-1; V: TRBV18; CDR3: ASSPGGTSGGNEQF
J: TRBJ1-3; V: TRBV12-3/TRBV12-4; CDR3: ASIQSGNTIY
J: TRBJ2-3; V: TRBV29-1; CDR3: SVEDLRDRVPDTQY
J: TRBJ1-2; V: TRBV13; CDR3: ASSFVGADGYT
J: TRBJ2-7; V: TRBV5-1; CDR3: ASSLGDYPPAYEQY
J: TRBJ2-5; V: TRBV4-1; CDR3: ASSLRLAGVAETQY
J: TRBJ1-2; V: TRBV3-1/TRBV3-2; CDR3: ASSQVESGSGGYT
J: TRBJ2-7; V: TRBV18; CDR3: ASSPGRRTYEQY
J: TRBJ1-3; V: TRBV6-6; CDR3: ASSQDSSSGNTIY
J: TRBJ1-6; V: TRBV25-1; CDR3: ASSDQVFQNSPLH
J: TRBJ2-3; V: TRBV5-1; CDR3: ASSSGLARPDTQY
J: TRBJ1-1; V: TRBV5-1; CDR3: ASSLSTGGGRAF
J: TRBJ2-7; V: TRBV14; CDR3: ASSSGSPYEQY
J: TRBJ2-2; V: TRBV9; CDR3: ASTEGQRITGELF
J: TRBJ1-2; V: TRBV7-2; CDR3: ASSLALLGWTAGGYT
J: TRBJ1-3; V: TRBV7-9; CDR3: ASSLKGQGNTIY
J: TRBJ2-7; V: TRBV19; CDR3: ASSPSGGYEQY
J: TRBJ2-5; V: TRBV7-9; CDR3: ASSSGLARETQY
J: TRBJ2-2; V: TRBV7-2; CDR3: ASSTARDTGELF
J: TRBJ1-6; V: TRBV9; CDR3: ASSPRELDSPLH
J: TRBJ2-1; V: TRBV7-3; CDR3: ASSFSGGGNEQF